This T cell receptor (beta chain) derives from a study of blood T cell repertoires in COVID-19. As for the study in general: PBMCs, B-cell-depleted T cells, or T cells provided the cDNA or gDNA that made up the material.

Assay: immunoSEQ multiplex PCR; the TCRdb copy retains only in-frame clones and omits some. Among tens of thousands of clones, roughly 91% were seen once, and the ten largest hold around 0.47%. The specimen sequenced was peripheral blood. This clonotype was obtained from a man aged 45 to 65 with COVID-19, enrolled during active disease.

CDR3 sequence (DNA): TGTGCCAGCAGTCCCACAGTTACCCGCGCCTCCTATAATTCACCCCTCCACTTT. It encodes CASSPTVTRASYNSPLHF. The rearrangement uses TRBV27 and TRBJ1-6, with D unresolved. The V gene's germline CDR1 is MNHEY and CDR2 SMNVEV (reference sequence). V lost 5 bases, J lost 0 bases, and 17 bases lay in between. This CDR3 region has 18 residues.